The clone carrying this TCR beta chain was recorded at least ten times. Antigen: not known. Out of approximately 10 ml of fresh peripheral blood came the PBMCs. This specimen belongs to a study of T cells in Graves' hyperthyroidism and ophthalmopathy. Study-level results: Most thyroid clonotypes that were expanded above 0.001 also turned up in blood.

Authors of the study amplified TCR beta CDR3 regions from RNA transcripts. An initial round of RT-PCR targeting the TCR CDR3 relied on the HTBI primer set. TCRdb re-analysed the multiplex PCR reads in MiXCR, keeping a single row per CDR3 protein. The repertoire consists of about 400,000 distinct CDR3 sequences, with around 14% occurring once and the leading ten covering 30% to 35%. The CDR3 covers 12 residues. Trimming removed 8 bases from V and 6 bases from J; junction bases left unmatched: 5. Germline V gene data show CDR1 as MNHNS and CDR2 as SASEGT. This TCR was recovered from a woman aged 30 to 39 with Graves' hyperthyroidism. The sample consisted of blood. The chain recombines TRBV6-1 with TRBJ1-1; 8 bases fit TRBD1. The CDR3 protein is CASSTGEAEAFF. DNA for the CDR3: TGTGCCAGCTCGACAGGGGAGGCTGAAGCTTTCTTT.